This T cell receptor beta chain was sequenced for a study of OX40 agonist ivuxolimab in advanced cancers. Measured with immunoSEQ multiplex PCR; TCRdb has only the in-frame clones, and not every one. Of more than 45,000 clones in the sample, more than 75% were seen once. Trimming took 2 bases from V and 1 from J; bases not matched to a gene: 5. This CDR3 contains 15 residues. The germline gives CDR1 MNHEY, CDR2 SMNVEV (reference sequence). The rearrangement uses TRBV27 and TRBJ2-7; 7 nucleotides match TRBD1. The specimen was CD4+ or CD8+ T cells sorted from blood, collected in a trial of the OX40 agonist ivuxolimab. The source is an adult with an advanced solid tumor such as melanoma, head and neck, liver or kidney cancer. The CDR3 DNA sequence: TGTGCCAGCAGTTTAAGGACAGGAATATCCTACGAGCAGTACTTC. Protein product: CASSLRTGISYEQYF.